This T cell receptor (beta chain) is drawn from a study of shared clonotypes between healthy human individuals. The trim removed 6 bases at V and 0 bases at J, leaving 4 bases unmatched. The CDR3 length is 14 residues. Germline values: CDR1 SGHRS, CDR2 YFSETQ. It was 150 to 250 ng DNA, about 30,000 T cell genomes, that sorted-subset replicate PCRs used. Measured with immunoSEQ multiplex PCR; TCRdb has only the in-frame clones, and not every one. The table has roughly 2.6 million clones, around 90% seen once. The sequence was obtained from a man aged 18-30 years in good health. Sequenced sample: naive CD4+ T cells sorted from blood. This sample's subset: CD45RA+ positively selected. The V call is TRBV5-1, the J call TRBJ1-1, with TRBD1 matching 8 bases. The CDR3 spells CASTTGDLNTEAFF. DNA for the CDR3: TGCGCCAGCACGACAGGGGACCTGAACACTGAAGCTTTCTTT. The full variable domain, completed using reference TRBV5-1 and TRBJ1-1, is KAGVTQTPRYLIKTRGQQVTLSCSPISGHRSVSWYQQTPGQGLQFLFEYFSETQRNKGNFPGRFSGRQFSNSRSEMNVSTLELGDSALYLCASTTGDLNTEAFFGQGTRLTVV.